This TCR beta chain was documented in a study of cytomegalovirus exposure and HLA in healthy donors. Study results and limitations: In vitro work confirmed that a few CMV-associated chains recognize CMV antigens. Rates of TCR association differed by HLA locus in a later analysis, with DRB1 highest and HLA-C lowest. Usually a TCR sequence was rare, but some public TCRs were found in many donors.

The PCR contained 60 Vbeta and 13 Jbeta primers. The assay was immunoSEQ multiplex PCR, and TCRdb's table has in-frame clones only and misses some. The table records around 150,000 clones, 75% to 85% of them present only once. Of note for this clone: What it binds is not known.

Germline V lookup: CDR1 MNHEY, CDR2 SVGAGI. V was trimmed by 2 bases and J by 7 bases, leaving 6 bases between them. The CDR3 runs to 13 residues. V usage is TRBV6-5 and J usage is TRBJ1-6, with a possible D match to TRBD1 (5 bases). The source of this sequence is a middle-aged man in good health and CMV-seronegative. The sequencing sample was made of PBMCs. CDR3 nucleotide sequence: TGTGCCAGCAGTTACAGACAGAATTCACCCCTCCACTTT. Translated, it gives CASSYRQNSPLHF.